The 17 T cell receptor beta chains reported below all come from one sample, sequenced in a study of blood T cell repertoires in COVID-19. The table came from immunoSEQ multiplex PCR; TCRdb's copy has only in-frame clones and leaves some out. The profile shows over 300,000 clones, 80% to 90% of them singletons. Sequencing was carried out using PBMCs or T cells enriched from blood (not recorded which). Receptors originate from a woman aged 18 to 35 who had recovered from COVID-19.

The gene calls are TRBV24-1 and TRBJ2-1, with a tentative D call TRBD2 (5 bases). The ends were cut back, 3 bases at V and 3 bases at J, with 14 bases in the middle. The V gene's germline CDR1 is KGHDR and CDR2 SFDVKD. The CDR3 is 16 amino acids. CDR3 in amino acids: CATSDTIPGYYNEQFF. DNA of the CDR3: TGTGCCACCAGTGATACCATCCCGGGGTACTACAATGAGCAGTTCTTC.

For the CDR3, the DNA is TGTGCCAGCAGCTTGATCTGGACAGGGGCCCACGAGCAGTACTTC. Protein: CASSLIWTGAHEQYF. The chain couples TRBV5-4 to TRBJ2-7; 9 bases agree with TRBD1. V was pared by 1 base and J by 5 bases, with 7 bases of the junction left unmatched. From germline, CDR1 is SGHNT and CDR2 YYREEE (reference sequence). The CDR3 length is 15 residues.

J is TRBJ1-5 and V is TRBV12-3 or TRBV12-4; the D is unclear. This CDR3 has 13 amino acids. V lost 5 bases, J lost 5 bases, and 10 bases lay in between. Here the CDR3 reads CASSSREYQPQHF. The CDR3 DNA sequence: TGTGCCAGCAGTAGTAGAGAGTATCAGCCCCAGCATTTT.

V gene TRBV18 combines with J gene TRBJ1-5; D not certain. The germline V gene encodes CDR1 KGHSH and CDR2 LQKENI. Trimming shortened V by 2 bases and J by 0 bases, and 8 bases separated the two germline ends. The CDR3 is 15 amino acids. The CDR3 is CASSPVPVSNQPQHF. CDR3 nucleotides: TGTGCCAGCTCACCAGTGCCGGTTAGCAATCAGCCCCAGCATTTT.

The gene calls are TRBV4-1 and TRBJ1-4; D uncertain. Germline V CDR1 and CDR2: MGHRA, YSYEKL. There are 14 residues in the CDR3. V was trimmed by 6 bases and J by 4 bases, leaving 12 bases between them. The CDR3 loop is CASSALERNEKLFF. The CDR3 coding sequence is TGCGCCAGCAGTGCCTTGGAGCGTAATGAAAAACTGTTTTTT.

This sequence joins TRBV6-1 and TRBJ1-6; perhaps TRBD1 as D (6 bases). Per the germline V gene, CDR1 is MNHNS and CDR2 is SASEGT. This CDR3 is 18 amino acids long. Trimming cost V 0 bases and J 11 bases, with 23 bases left between them. The CDR3 bases are TGTGCCAGCAGTGAAGCGCTCCAAGGGGGGGCTGTGATGGCACCCCTCCACTTT. Amino acid sequence: CASSEALQGGAVMAPLHF.

The chain has TRBV9 and TRBJ2-3, with 10 positions matching TRBD1. V trimming: 4 bases; J trimming: 4 bases; junction bases outside the gene matches: 3. CDR1 SGDLS and CDR2 YYNGEE come from the germline V gene. This CDR3 contains 14 residues. The CDR3 protein is CASSPGQGSDTQYF. The CDR3 DNA sequence: TGTGCCAGCAGCCCGGGACAGGGGTCAGATACGCAGTATTTT.

V usage is TRBV9 and J usage is TRBJ2-2; maybe TRBD1 (5 bases). The CDR3 contains 16 residues. Per the germline V gene, CDR1 is SGDLS and CDR2 is YYNGEE. The V end was cut by 3 bases, the J end by 1 base, with 13 bases between. CDR3 sequence: CASSDTRARNTGELFF. CDR3 DNA: TGTGCCAGCAGCGATACCAGGGCCAGGAACACCGGGGAGCTGTTTTTT.

The chain is built from TRBV30 and TRBJ1-5; TRBD1 is a possible D gene (5 bases). Between the trimmed V and J ends, which lost 0 bases and 0 bases, there was a span of 6 bases. Germline V gene data show CDR1 as GTSNPN and CDR2 as SVGIG (reference sequence). This CDR3 is built from 14 residues. The DNA for the CDR3 is TGTGCCTGGAGTGTAGGGGCTAGCAATCAGCCCCAGCATTTT. This gives the protein CAWSVGASNQPQHF.

The chain carries TRBV9 and TRBJ2-3; 7 bases line up with TRBD1. Germline lookup yields CDR1 SGDLS and CDR2 YYNGEE. The J segment lost 4 bases and the V segment lost 4 bases, leaving 9 bases of the junction unmatched. CDR3 size: 15 residues. The CDR3 DNA follows: TGTGCCAGCAGCCCGAGACAGGGAGTGGCAGATACGCAGTATTTT. This encodes CASSPRQGVADTQYF.

This sequence joins TRBV6-6 and TRBJ2-6; D is possibly TRBD2 (6 bases). CDR3 size: 16 residues. Per germline, CDR1 MNHNY and CDR2 SVGAGI (reference sequence). The V gene lost 6 bases and the J gene lost 3 bases, with 15 bases spanning the gap. The chain's CDR3 is CASRNGTLVGANVLTF. DNA for the CDR3: TGTGCCAGCAGGAACGGGACTCTGGTTGGGGCCAACGTCCTGACTTTC.

This chain joins TRBV4-1 and TRBJ1-1; D unclear. This CDR3 has 16 residues. The germline V gene encodes CDR1 MGHRA and CDR2 YSYEKL. V was clipped by 2 bases and J by 5 bases, with 18 bases between them. Here the CDR3 DNA reads TGCGCCAGCAGCCAATTCGTCGTTGGCTCCGGGACTGAAGCTTTCTTT. This sequence encodes CASSQFVVGSGTEAFF.

The chain couples TRBV6-4 to TRBJ1-1; D not certain. The ends were cut back, 4 bases at V and 4 bases at J, with 10 bases in the middle. From germline, CDR1 is MRHNA and CDR2 SNTAGT. The length of the CDR3 is 13 residues. CDR3 sequence (DNA): TGTGCCAGCAGTGCCTATAGCGGCACTGAAGCTTTCTTT. This gives the protein CASSAYSGTEAFF.

About this clone: This sample includes further DNA sequences coding for the same CDR3. Written as DNA, the CDR3 is TGCGCCAGCAGCTTGACTAGCGGGGTCTACAATGAGCAGTTCTTC. Protein: CASSLTSGVYNEQFF. The rearrangement joins TRBV5-1 to TRBJ2-1, with 10 bases fitting TRBD2. The CDR3 runs to 15 residues. V shed 1 base and J 3 bases; nucleotides not matched to a gene: 1. The germline V gene has CDR1 SGHRS and CDR2 YFSETQ.

The chain has TRBV2 and TRBJ2-2; TRBD1 agrees at 7 bases. This CDR3 is built from 15 residues. Trimming removed 6 bases from V and 2 bases from J; junction bases left unmatched: 6. Looked up from germline, CDR1 is SNHLY and CDR2 is FYNNEI. The CDR3 nucleotides read TGTGCCAGCAGACCGGGACAGAGAAACACCGGGGAGCTGTTTTTT. Translation gives CASRPGQRNTGELFF.

The rearrangement joins TRBV19 to TRBJ1-5; TRBD1 matches at 10 bases. This CDR3 comprises 17 residues. Germline assignment: CDR1 LNHDA and CDR2 SQIVND (reference sequence). Germline trimming cut 5 bases from V and 3 bases from J; bases unmatched to any gene: 10. In DNA form, the CDR3 reads TGTGCCAGTAGTGAAGGGACAGGGGTTGGGACCAATCAGCCCCAGCATTTT. Protein sequence: CASSEGTGVGTNQPQHF. The full variable domain, in which reference TRBV19 and TRBJ1-5 provide the parts outside the CDR3, is DGGITQSPKYLFRKEGQNVTLSCEQNLNHDAMYWYRQDPGQGLRLIYYSQIVNDFQKGDIAEGYSVSREKKESFPLTVTSAQKNPTAFYLCASSEGTGVGTNQPQHFGDGTRLSIL.

The rearrangement links TRBV6-6 to TRBJ1-5; maybe TRBD1 (5 bases). Germline V gene lookup returns CDR1 MNHNY and CDR2 SVGAGI (reference sequence). CDR3 length: 14 amino acids. Trimming removed 4 bases at V and 8 bases at J, with 15 bases between. The CDR3 nucleotides read TGTGCCAGCAGTTGGGAGGGGCGCGGGGAGCCCCAGCATTTT. It encodes CASSWEGRGEPQHF.